Many counts were recorded for the clone carrying this TCR beta chain. Antigen unknown. This sample is part of a study of T-cell reconstitution after alpha-beta-depleted transplantation in children. Study-wide results and limits: The main origin of T-cell counts and diversity one year after transplant was newly produced T cells.

The TCRbeta library incorporated unique molecular identifiers. TCRdb used MiXCR to reprocess the PCR reads, holding one entry per CDR3 protein. The data show hundreds of thousands of distinct CDR3 sequences, with less than 9.5% seen just once and 9.1% held by the top ten. The V gene lost 6 bases and the J gene lost 2 bases, with 11 bases spanning the gap. CDR3 length: 14 amino acids. Germline CDR1 is MNHNS and CDR2 is SASEGT. Here the sequenced sample was peripheral blood, taken 360 days after TCRalphabeta/CD19-depleted stem cell transplant. The chain uses TRBV6-1 and TRBJ1-5; a possible D gene is TRBD1 (6 bases). The clonotype originates from a female patient under 10 years old who had a stem cell transplant for Fanconi anemia, so the T cells may come from the graft donor. The CDR3 coding sequence is TGTGCCAGCAGCGAACGGACAGGCAATCAGCCCCAGCATTTT. Its translation is CASSERTGNQPQHF.